This TCR beta chain was identified in a study of T cells in narcolepsy. Whole-study results and caveats: Healthy controls reportedly lacked the autoreactive clonotypes serially found in patients' blood.

The repertoire was sequenced with immunoSEQ multiplex PCR; TCRdb's copy has only in-frame clones and lacks some. The sample includes tens of thousands of clones, approximately 84% seen only once; the top ten take 1.3%. The germline V gene has CDR1 SGHRS and CDR2 YFSETQ. Between the trimmed V and J ends, which lost 0 bases and 1 base, there was a span of 8 bases. The CDR3 totals 14 residues. Points on this clone: Its matching antigen is unknown. Distinct nucleotide sequences in the sample also encode this CDR3.

Input material: CD45RA- memory CD4+ T cells from PBMCs. The sequence was collected from a human donor with narcolepsy. The chain uses TRBV5-1 and TRBJ2-7; D possibly corresponds to TRBD2 (6 bases). For the CDR3, the DNA is TGCGCCAGCAGCTTGGTGGGGGGTTCCTACGAGCAGTACTTC. Translated: CASSLVGGSYEQYF.